Sequencing of this T cell receptor beta chain was carried out in a study of blood T cell repertoires in COVID-19. On the study more broadly: From the United States, Italy and Spain came samples of acute and convalescent COVID-19. The cDNA or gDNA used as material had been derived from T cells, B-cell-depleted T cells, or PBMCs.

The authors' processing: For nucleated cells, counts were estimated from reference gene primer amplification. Profiled with immunoSEQ multiplex PCR; TCRdb holds only in-frame clones, not every one. For V, J and clone size, that table is used; D and trimming come from the DNA. Counted here are some 160,000 clones, roughly nine tenths occurring once; the ten biggest clones make up 4%. The CDR3 runs 14 residues. V lost 0 bases and J lost 0, with 5 bases in between. The germline V gene has CDR1 SGHTA and CDR2 FQGNSA. This sequence was found in a woman in her seventies with acute or convalescent COVID-19. Sequencing was carried out using peripheral blood. The V gene is TRBV7-2, the J gene TRBJ1-2; no reliable D call. The CDR3 bases are TGTGCCAGCAGCTTAGCCGGGGCTAACTATGGCTACACCTTC. Translation: CASSLAGANYGYTF.